Below, 21 T cell receptor beta chains from the same sample are listed, as sequenced in a study of T cell changes during pregnancy in multiple sclerosis. The protocol was immunoSEQ multiplex PCR, while the TCRdb copy is restricted to in-frame clones and leaves out a portion. Of tens of thousands of clones in the sample, 90% to 95% are singletons; the top ten hold around 0.97%. The sample consisted of peripheral blood, taken in the second trimester of pregnancy. These receptors all come from a female donor in good health, enrolled as a control in a pregnancy study.

The J gene is TRBJ2-4, the V gene TRBV10-3; TRBD2 is a possible D gene (5 bases). V was clipped by 5 bases and J by 4 bases, with 12 bases between them. Germline values: CDR1 ENHRY, CDR2 SYGVKD. The CDR3 extends over 14 amino acids. In DNA form, the CDR3 reads TGTGCCATCAGTCTTGAACCGGGGAAAAACATTCAGTACTTC. It codes for CAISLEPGKNIQYF.

V is TRBV4-1 and J is TRBJ2-5, with D possibly TRBD1 on 5 matching bases. V lost 4 bases and J lost 4, with 10 bases in between. CDR1 is MGHRA and CDR2 is YSYEKL in the germline V gene. This CDR3 region has 13 residues. CDR3 residues: CASSRLGVETQYF. The CDR3 nucleotides are TGCGCCAGCAGCCGATTAGGGGTAGAGACCCAGTACTTC.

The genes are TRBV5-6 and TRBJ1-2; 7 bases line up with TRBD1. The germline V gene has CDR1 SGHDT and CDR2 YYEEEE. This CDR3 comprises 13 residues. V was pared by 5 bases and J by 6 bases, with 7 bases of the junction left unmatched. Here the CDR3 DNA reads TGTGCCAGCAGGCACAGGGGTGCGGATGGCTACACCTTC. Protein product: CASRHRGADGYTF.

The V and J genes are TRBV9 and TRBJ2-1; weak D call: TRBD2 (6 bases). Germline lookup yields CDR1 SGDLS and CDR2 YYNGEE. The CDR3 runs to 15 residues. Trimming removed 0 bases at V and 3 bases at J, with 10 bases between. This CDR3 reads CASSVESSDYNEQFF. The CDR3 DNA reads TGTGCCAGCAGCGTAGAGTCTAGCGACTACAATGAGCAGTTCTTC.

V usage is TRBV5-1 and J usage is TRBJ2-1, with 7 nucleotides matching TRBD1. Germline CDR1 and CDR2: SGHRS and YFSETQ. There are 13 residues in the CDR3. The trim removed 0 bases at V and 6 bases at J, leaving 0 bases unmatched. The CDR3 is CASSLDRGNEQFF. The CDR3 DNA is TGCGCCAGCAGCTTGGACAGGGGCAATGAGCAGTTCTTC.

This rearrangement joins TRBV5-6 to TRBJ1-1, with a tentative D call TRBD1 (6 bases). CDR1 and CDR2 (germline): SGHDT, YYEEEE. The V end was cut by 0 bases, the J end by 3 bases, with 12 bases between. The CDR3 has 15 residues. CDR3 nucleotides: TGTGCCAGCAGCTTGGAGACGGGGGGGCACACTGAAGCTTTCTTT. Protein sequence: CASSLETGGHTEAFF.

This clone came up once. The rearrangement uses TRBV29-1 and TRBJ1-5; possibly TRBD1 for D (5 bases). From germline, CDR1 is SQVTM and CDR2 ANQGSEA. This CDR3 has 13 amino acids. The CDR3 region is CPGRALGNQPQHF. The CDR3 nucleotides are TGCCCCGGCAGGGCATTGGGCAATCAGCCCCAGCATTTT. The full variable domain, completed using reference TRBV29-1 and TRBJ1-5, is SAVISQKPSRDICQRGTSLTIQCQVDSQVTMMFWYRQQPGQSLTLIATANQGSEATYESGFVIDKFPISRPNLTFSTLTVSNMSPEDSSIYLCPGRALGNQPQHFGDGTRLSIL.

The V gene is TRBV10-3, the J gene TRBJ1-1; no clear D. This CDR3 spans 13 amino acids. From germline, CDR1 is ENHRY and CDR2 SYGVKD. V lost 6 bases and J 3 bases, leaving 11 bases between the germline ends. CDR3 region: CAIREGSDTEAFF. CDR3 DNA: TGTGCCATCAGGGAGGGCAGTGACACTGAAGCTTTCTTT.

The V call is TRBV5-1, the J call TRBJ2-2; D is undetermined. Looked up from germline, CDR1 is SGHRS and CDR2 is YFSETQ. V dropped 2 bases and J dropped 6 bases, with 11 bases sitting between them. CDR3 length: 14 residues. CDR3 loop: CASSFSWLAGELFF. For the CDR3, the DNA is TGCGCCAGCAGCTTTAGCTGGTTAGCCGGGGAGCTGTTTTTT.

The chain links TRBV6-5 to TRBJ1-3; D perhaps matches TRBD1 (5 bases). V was trimmed by 6 bases and J by 3 bases, leaving 15 bases between them. Germline V lookup: CDR1 MNHEY, CDR2 SVGAGI. CDR3 length: 15 residues. The CDR3 region is CASRNLGLLGNTIYF. The CDR3 DNA is TGTGCCAGCAGGAACTTGGGACTTCTTGGAAACACCATATATTTT.

This sequence joins TRBV18 and TRBJ1-5; D uncertain. From germline, CDR1 is KGHSH and CDR2 LQKENI. This CDR3 is built from 17 residues. The V and J ends lost 0 bases and 0 bases respectively, with 12 bases between them. This chain's CDR3 is CASSPPGGFNSNQPQHF. DNA of the CDR3: TGTGCCAGCTCACCACCGGGAGGGTTTAATAGCAATCAGCCCCAGCATTTT.

The chain combines TRBV2 with TRBJ1-3; a weak D match, TRBD1 (5 bases). The CDR3 loop spans 14 amino acids. The V and J ends lost 7 bases and 2 bases respectively, with 12 bases between them. Germline V gene data show CDR1 as SNHLY and CDR2 as FYNNEI. The CDR3 bases are TGTGCCAGCAATCTCCAGGGAACTGGAAACACCATATATTTT. The encoded protein is CASNLQGTGNTIYF.

This clone was picked up one time. This CDR3 is CASSTGISGANVLTF. The CDR3 coding sequence is TGCGCCAGCAGCACAGGGATTTCTGGGGCCAACGTCCTGACTTTC. V gene TRBV5-1 combines with J gene TRBJ2-6; D is perhaps TRBD1 (6 bases). CDR1 and CDR2 (germline): SGHRS, YFSETQ. This CDR3 comprises 15 residues. Between the trimmed V and J ends, which lost 4 bases and 1 base, there was a span of 9 bases.

The rearrangement uses TRBV15 and TRBJ2-7, with 10 bases that match TRBD1. The CDR3 totals 15 residues. The trim removed 5 bases at V and 2 bases at J, leaving 6 bases unmatched. Germline assignment: CDR1 LNHNV and CDR2 YYDKDF (reference sequence). This CDR3 is CATSGLDRGAYEQYF. In DNA, the CDR3 is TGTGCCACCAGCGGACTGGACAGGGGGGCCTACGAGCAGTACTTC.

The chain has TRBV4-2 and TRBJ2-2, with D possibly matching TRBD2 (6 bases). V was clipped by 0 bases and J by 5 bases, with 7 bases between them. This CDR3 spans 14 amino acids. From germline, CDR1 is LGHNA and CDR2 YNFKEQ. The CDR3 here is CASSQDGRTGELFF. CDR3 DNA sequence: TGTGCCAGCAGCCAAGATGGGAGGACCGGGGAGCTGTTTTTT.

The chain recombines TRBV10-3 with TRBJ1-4; the match to TRBD1 covers 7 bases. Germline V gene sequence: CDR1 ENHRY, CDR2 SYGVKD. After removal of 3 bases from V and 7 bases from J, the junction contained 8 bases not matched to a gene. This CDR3 is 15 amino acids long. The CDR3 DNA follows: TGTGCCATCAGTGAACCCGACAGGGCGGGTGAAAAACTGTTTTTT. It yields the protein CAISEPDRAGEKLFF.

V usage is TRBV6-7 and J usage is TRBJ2-4, with a tentative D call TRBD1 (5 bases). TRBV6-7 is known as an ORF, though its function is uncertain. V lost 7 bases and J lost 2, with 15 bases in between. The CDR3 loop spans 15 amino acids. CDR3 nucleotides: TGTGCCAGCAACCTTAGGGGCCCCTCCAAAAACATTCAGTACTTC. Protein sequence: CASNLRGPSKNIQYF.

The genes are TRBV19 and TRBJ2-1; 8 nucleotides match TRBD2. CDR3 length: 16 residues. Germline V gene lookup returns CDR1 LNHDA and CDR2 SQIVND (reference sequence). Trimming removed 4 bases from V and 1 base from J; junction bases left unmatched: 6. CDR3 protein: CASSTQGGRSYNEQFF. The CDR3 region has the DNA TGTGCCAGTAGTACCCAGGGCGGGAGGTCCTACAATGAGCAGTTCTTC.

This clone has only one observation. The rearrangement uses TRBV6-1 and TRBJ2-5; 9 positions agree with TRBD1. CDR3 size: 15 residues. J was trimmed by 4 bases and V by 1 base; bases with no gene match: 4. Germline CDR1 reads MNHNS; CDR2 reads SASEGT. The DNA for the CDR3 is TGTGCCAGCAGTGAAGGGAACAGGGGGCGAGAGACCCAGTACTTC. As protein: CASSEGNRGRETQYF.

The rearrangement links TRBV5-5 to TRBJ1-3; 9 nucleotides line up with TRBD1. CDR1 is SGHKS and CDR2 is YYEKEE in the germline V gene (reference sequence). The CDR3 contains 17 residues. Trimming removed 4 bases from V and 4 bases from J; junction bases left unmatched: 12. CDR3 bases: TGTGCCAGCAGCAAGGATGCCGGGACAGGGTCCGGAAACACCATATATTTT. Translation: CASSKDAGTGSGNTIYF. Using reference TRBV5-5 and TRBJ1-3 for the parts outside the CDR3, the full variable domain is DAGVTQSPTHLIKTRGQQVTLRCSPISGHKSVSWYQQVLGQGPQFIFQYYEKEERGRGNFPDRFSARQFPNYSSELNVNALLLGDSALYLCASSKDAGTGSGNTIYFGEGSWLTVV.

This clone turned up a few times. The chain has TRBV4-2 and TRBJ1-1; D remains ambiguous. The CDR3 extends over 13 amino acids. Per germline, CDR1 LGHNA and CDR2 YNFKEQ. Trimming shortened V by 2 bases and J by 1 base, and 5 bases separated the two germline ends. The chain's CDR3 is CASSQTRNTEAFF. The CDR3 DNA is TGTGCCAGCAGCCAAACACGGAACACTGAAGCTTTCTTT.